This T cell receptor (beta chain) was sequenced in a study of T cell repertoires in cytomegalovirus infection. The sample holds many counts of this clonotype. TCRdb reprocessed the reads with MiXCR, giving one entry per CDR3 protein. Of roughly 630,000 distinct CDR3 sequences in the sample, approximately 24% are singletons; the top ten hold approximately 8.2%. The germline gives CDR1 MNHNY, CDR2 SVGAGI (reference sequence). The CDR3 extends over 12 amino acids. V lost 2 bases, J lost 2 bases, and 3 bases lay in between. Source material: CD8+ T cells from PBMCs. The sequence was collected from a human donor in good health (CMV status not recorded). Some clones in this sample may be carry-over from other donors' samples. This chain uses TRBV6-6 with TRBJ1-1; D not certain. CDR3 residues: CASSYTNTEAFF. The CDR3, as DNA: TGTGCCAGCAGTTACACTAACACTGAAGCTTTCTTT.